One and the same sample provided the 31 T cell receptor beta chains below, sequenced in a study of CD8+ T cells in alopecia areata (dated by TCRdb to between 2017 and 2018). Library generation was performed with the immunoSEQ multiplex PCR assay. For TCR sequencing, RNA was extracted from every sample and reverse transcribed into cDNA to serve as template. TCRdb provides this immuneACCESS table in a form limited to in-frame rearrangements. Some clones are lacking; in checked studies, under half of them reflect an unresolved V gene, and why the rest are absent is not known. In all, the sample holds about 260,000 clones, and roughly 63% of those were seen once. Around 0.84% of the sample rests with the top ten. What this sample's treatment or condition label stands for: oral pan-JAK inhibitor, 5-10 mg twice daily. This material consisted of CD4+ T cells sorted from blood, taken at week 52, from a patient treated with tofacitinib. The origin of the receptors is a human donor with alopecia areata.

This CDR3 reads CASSLFLGTEAFF. CDR3 nucleotide sequence: TGTGCCAGCAGCTTGTTCCTAGGGACTGAAGCTTTCTTT. The V call is TRBV5-6, the J call TRBJ1-1, with D hard to call. The CDR3 has 13 residues. In germline, CDR1 is SGHDT, CDR2 YYEEEE. Trimming took off 1 base at V and 5 bases at J, with 9 bases between the two ends.

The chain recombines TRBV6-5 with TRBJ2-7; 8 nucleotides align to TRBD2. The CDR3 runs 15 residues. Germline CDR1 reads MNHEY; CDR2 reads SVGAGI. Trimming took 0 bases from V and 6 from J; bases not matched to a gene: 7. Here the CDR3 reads CASSYSLAGNSEQYF. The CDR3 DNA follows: TGTGCCAGCAGTTACTCGTTAGCGGGGAATTCCGAGCAGTACTTC.

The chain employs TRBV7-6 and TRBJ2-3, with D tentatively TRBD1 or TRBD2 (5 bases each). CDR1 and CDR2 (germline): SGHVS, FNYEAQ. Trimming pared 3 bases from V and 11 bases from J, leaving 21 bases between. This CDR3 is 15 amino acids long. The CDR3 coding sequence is TGTGCCAGCAGCTTGGGCCGGGACCCCAACATAGGGCAGTATTTT. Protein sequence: CASSLGRDPNIGQYF.

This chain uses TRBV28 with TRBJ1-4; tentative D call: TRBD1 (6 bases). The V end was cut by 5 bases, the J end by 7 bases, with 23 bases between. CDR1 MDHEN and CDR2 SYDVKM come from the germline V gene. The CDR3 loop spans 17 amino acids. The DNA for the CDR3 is TGTGCCAGCAGTCTCCTCAGTTGGGGGCAGTTTGGTGAAAAACTGTTTTTT. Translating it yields CASSLLSWGQFGEKLFF. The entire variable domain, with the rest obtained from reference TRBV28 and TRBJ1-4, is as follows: DVKVTQSSRYLVKRTGEKVFLECVQDMDHENMFWYRQDPGLGLRLIYFSYDVKMKEKGDIPEGYSVSREKKERFSLILESASTNQTSMYLCASSLLSWGQFGEKLFFGSGTQLSVL.

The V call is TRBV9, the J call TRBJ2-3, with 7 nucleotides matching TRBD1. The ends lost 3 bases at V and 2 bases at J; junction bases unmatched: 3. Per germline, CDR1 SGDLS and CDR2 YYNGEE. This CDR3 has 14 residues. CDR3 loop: CASSARGNTDTQYF. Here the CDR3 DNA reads TGTGCCAGCAGCGCCAGGGGGAACACAGATACGCAGTATTTT.

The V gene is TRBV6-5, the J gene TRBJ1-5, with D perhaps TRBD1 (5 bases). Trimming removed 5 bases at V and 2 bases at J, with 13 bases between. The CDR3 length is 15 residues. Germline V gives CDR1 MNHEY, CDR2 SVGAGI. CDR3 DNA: TGTGCCAGCAGTGCATATGGGGCCCGCAATCAGCCCCAGCATTTT. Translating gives CASSAYGARNQPQHF.

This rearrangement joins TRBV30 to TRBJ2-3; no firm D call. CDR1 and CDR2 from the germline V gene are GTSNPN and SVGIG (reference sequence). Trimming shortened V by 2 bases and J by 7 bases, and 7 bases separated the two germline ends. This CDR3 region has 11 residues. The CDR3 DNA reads TGTGCCTGGAGTCCGAGCAATACGCAGTATTTT. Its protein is CAWSPSNTQYF.

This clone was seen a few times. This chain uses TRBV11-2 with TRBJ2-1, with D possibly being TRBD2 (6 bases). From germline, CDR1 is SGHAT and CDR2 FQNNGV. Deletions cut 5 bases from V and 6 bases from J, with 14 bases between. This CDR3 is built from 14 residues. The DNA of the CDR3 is TGTGCCAGCAGCCCCGGGCGGGGACTCAATGAGCAGTTCTTC. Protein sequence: CASSPGRGLNEQFF.

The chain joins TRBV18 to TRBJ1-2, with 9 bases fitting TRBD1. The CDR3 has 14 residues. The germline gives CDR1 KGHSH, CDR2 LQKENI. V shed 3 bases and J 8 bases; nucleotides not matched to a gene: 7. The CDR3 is CASSPRDRVGGYTF. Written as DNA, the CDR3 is TGTGCCAGCTCACCCCGGGACAGGGTCGGCGGCTACACCTTC.

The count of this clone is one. CDR3 coding DNA: TGTGCCAGCAGTTTCCGCCGACCAACCAGGGGGGCTAGAGAGACCCAGTACTTC. Translation: CASSFRRPTRGARETQYF. The chain joins TRBV27 to TRBJ2-5, with D maybe TRBD1 (7 bases). This CDR3 contains 18 residues. The V gene's germline CDR1 is MNHEY and CDR2 SMNVEV (reference sequence). Trimming pared 3 bases from V and 4 bases from J, leaving 24 bases between.

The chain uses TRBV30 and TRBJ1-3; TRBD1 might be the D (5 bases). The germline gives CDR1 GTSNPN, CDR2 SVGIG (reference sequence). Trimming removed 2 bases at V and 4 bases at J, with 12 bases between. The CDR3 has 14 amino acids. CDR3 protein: CAWSSDSVGNTIYF. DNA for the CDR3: TGTGCCTGGAGTTCCGACAGCGTGGGAAACACCATATATTTT.

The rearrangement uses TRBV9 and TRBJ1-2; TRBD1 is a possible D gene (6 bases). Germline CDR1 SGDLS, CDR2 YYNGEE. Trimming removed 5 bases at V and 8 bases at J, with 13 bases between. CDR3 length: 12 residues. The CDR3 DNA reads TGTGCCAGCAGGAGGGGGTTGGAGGGCTACACCTTC. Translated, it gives CASRRGLEGYTF.

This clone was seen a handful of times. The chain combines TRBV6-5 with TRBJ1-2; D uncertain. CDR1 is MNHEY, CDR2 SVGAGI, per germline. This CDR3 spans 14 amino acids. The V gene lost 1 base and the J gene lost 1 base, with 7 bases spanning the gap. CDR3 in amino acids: CASSYLTDNYGYTF. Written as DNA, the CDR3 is TGTGCCAGCAGTTACTTGACTGATAACTATGGCTACACCTTC.

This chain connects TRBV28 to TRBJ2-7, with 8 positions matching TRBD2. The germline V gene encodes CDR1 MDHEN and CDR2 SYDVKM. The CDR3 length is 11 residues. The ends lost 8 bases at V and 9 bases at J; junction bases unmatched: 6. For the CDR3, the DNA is TGTGCCAGCGCCACTAGCGGCATGCAGTACTTC. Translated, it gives CASATSGMQYF.

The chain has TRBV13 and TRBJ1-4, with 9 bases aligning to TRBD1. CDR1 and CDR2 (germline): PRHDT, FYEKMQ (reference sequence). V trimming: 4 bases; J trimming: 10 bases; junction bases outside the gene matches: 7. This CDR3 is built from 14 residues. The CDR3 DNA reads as TGTGCCAGCAGCTCCGGGACAGGGAAGGGAAAACTGTTTTTT. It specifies CASSSGTGKGKLFF.

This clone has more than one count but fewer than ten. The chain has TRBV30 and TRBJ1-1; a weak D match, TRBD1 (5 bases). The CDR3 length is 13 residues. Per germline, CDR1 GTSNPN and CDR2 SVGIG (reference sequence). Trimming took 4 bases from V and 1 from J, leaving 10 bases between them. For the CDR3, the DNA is TGTGCCTGGACTTGGGACGGGAACACTGAAGCTTTCTTT. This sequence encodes CAWTWDGNTEAFF.

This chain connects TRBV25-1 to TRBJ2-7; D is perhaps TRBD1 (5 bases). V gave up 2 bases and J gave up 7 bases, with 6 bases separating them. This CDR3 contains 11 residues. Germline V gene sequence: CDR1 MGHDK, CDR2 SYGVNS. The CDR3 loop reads CASSEAGEQYF. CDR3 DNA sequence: TGTGCCAGCAGTGAAGCAGGGGAGCAGTACTTC.

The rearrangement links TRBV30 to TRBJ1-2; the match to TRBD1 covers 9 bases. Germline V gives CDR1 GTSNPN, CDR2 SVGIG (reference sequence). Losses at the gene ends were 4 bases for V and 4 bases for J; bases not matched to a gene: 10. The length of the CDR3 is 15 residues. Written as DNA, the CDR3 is TGTGCCTGGATATCCCGTGGGACAGGGTCCTATGGCTACACCTTC. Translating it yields CAWISRGTGSYGYTF.

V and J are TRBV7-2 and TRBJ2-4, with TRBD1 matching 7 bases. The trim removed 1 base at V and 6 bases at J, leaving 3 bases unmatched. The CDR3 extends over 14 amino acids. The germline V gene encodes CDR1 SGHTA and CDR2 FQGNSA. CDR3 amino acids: CASSLEGDRNIQYF. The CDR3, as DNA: TGTGCCAGCAGCTTAGAAGGGGACAGAAACATTCAGTACTTC.

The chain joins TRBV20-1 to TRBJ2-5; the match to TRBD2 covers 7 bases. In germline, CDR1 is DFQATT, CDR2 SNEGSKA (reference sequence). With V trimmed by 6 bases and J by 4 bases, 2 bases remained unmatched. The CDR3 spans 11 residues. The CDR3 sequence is CSAGGVETQYF. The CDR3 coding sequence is TGCAGTGCGGGAGGGGTAGAGACCCAGTACTTC.

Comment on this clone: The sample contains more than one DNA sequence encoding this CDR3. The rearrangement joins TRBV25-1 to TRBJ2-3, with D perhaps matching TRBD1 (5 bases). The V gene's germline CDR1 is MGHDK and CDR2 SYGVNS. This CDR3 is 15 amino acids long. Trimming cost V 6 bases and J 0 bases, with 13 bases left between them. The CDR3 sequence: CASSVQGGSTDTQYF. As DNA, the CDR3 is TGTGCCAGCAGCGTGCAGGGTGGGAGCACAGATACGCAGTATTTT.

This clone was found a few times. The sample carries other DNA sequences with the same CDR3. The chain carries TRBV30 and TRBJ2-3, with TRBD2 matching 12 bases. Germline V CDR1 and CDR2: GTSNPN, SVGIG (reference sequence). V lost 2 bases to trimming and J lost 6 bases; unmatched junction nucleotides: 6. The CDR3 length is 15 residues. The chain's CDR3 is CAWSRLAGGLDTQYF. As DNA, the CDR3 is TGTGCCTGGAGTCGGCTAGCGGGGGGGTTGGATACGCAGTATTTT.

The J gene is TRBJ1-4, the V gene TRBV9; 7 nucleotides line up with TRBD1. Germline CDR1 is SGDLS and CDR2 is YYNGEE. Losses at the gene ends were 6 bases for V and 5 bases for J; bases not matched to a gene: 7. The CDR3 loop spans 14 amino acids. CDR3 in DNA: TGTGCCAGCACCCCCGGGACAGTCAATGAAAAACTGTTTTTT. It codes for CASTPGTVNEKLFF.

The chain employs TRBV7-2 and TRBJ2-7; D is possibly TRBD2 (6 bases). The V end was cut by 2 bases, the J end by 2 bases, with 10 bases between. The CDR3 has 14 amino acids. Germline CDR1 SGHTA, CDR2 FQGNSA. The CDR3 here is CASSLFPGAYEQYF. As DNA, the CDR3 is TGTGCCAGCAGCTTATTCCCGGGGGCCTACGAGCAGTACTTC.

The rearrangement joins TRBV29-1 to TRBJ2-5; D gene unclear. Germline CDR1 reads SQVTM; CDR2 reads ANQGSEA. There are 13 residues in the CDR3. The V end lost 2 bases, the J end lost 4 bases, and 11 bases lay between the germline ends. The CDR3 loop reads CSVEQNSGETQYF. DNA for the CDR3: TGCAGCGTTGAACAGAATTCCGGAGAGACCCAGTACTTC.

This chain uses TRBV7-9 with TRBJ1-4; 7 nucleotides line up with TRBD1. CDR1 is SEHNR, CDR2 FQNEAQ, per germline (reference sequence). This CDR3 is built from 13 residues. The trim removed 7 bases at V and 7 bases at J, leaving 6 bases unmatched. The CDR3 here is CASTPGDSEKLFF. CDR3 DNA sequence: TGTGCCAGCACTCCAGGGGACAGTGAAAAACTGTTTTTT.

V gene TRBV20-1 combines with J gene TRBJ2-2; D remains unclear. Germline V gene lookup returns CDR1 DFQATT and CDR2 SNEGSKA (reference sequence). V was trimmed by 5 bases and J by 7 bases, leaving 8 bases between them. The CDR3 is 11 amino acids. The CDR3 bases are TGCAGTGCTCCCGTCGGCGGGGAGCTGTTTTTT. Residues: CSAPVGGELFF.

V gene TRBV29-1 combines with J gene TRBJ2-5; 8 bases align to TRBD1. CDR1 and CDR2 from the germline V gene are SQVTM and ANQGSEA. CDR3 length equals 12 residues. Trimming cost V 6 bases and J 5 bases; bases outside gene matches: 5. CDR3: CSVQRQGETQYF. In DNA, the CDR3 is TGCAGCGTCCAAAGACAGGGGGAGACCCAGTACTTC.

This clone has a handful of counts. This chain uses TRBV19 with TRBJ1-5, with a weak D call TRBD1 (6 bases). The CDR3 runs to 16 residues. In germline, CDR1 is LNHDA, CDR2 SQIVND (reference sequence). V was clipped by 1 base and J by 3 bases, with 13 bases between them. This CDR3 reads CASSIGTVALNQPQHF. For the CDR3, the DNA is TGTGCCAGTAGTATAGGGACAGTAGCCCTCAATCAGCCCCAGCATTTT.

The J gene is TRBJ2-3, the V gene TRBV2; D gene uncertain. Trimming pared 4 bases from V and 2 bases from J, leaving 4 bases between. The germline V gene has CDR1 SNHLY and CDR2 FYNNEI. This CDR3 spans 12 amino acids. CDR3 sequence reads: CASSAITDTQYF. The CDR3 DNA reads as TGTGCCAGCAGTGCCATCACAGATACGCAGTATTTT.

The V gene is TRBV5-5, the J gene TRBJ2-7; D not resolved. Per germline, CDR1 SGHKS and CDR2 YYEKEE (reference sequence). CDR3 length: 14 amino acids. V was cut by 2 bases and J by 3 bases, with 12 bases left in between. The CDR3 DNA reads TGTGCCAGCAGCTTATTGCCGATTCGCTACGAGCAGTACTTC. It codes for CASSLLPIRYEQYF.